These T cell receptor beta chains were read from a single sample in a study of PD-1 blockade in classical Hodgkin lymphoma. Profiled with immunoSEQ multiplex PCR; TCRdb holds only in-frame clones, not every one. Here the sample spans just under 20,000 clones, around 86% being singletons. The sequencing sample was made of CD4+ T cells from blood. These TCRs come from a human donor with classical Hodgkin lymphoma. Each CDR3 is given with its conserved first and last residue. D genes are given only for firm matches. The size of a clone is reported for some rows only, either as once, few or many, or as a class for expanded clones.

CDR3 length	J gene	clone size	D gene	V gene	CDR3 protein	CDR3 DNA
14	TRBJ2-2	NA	NA	TRBV7-3	CASSLIHGAGELFF	TGTGCCAGCAGCTTAATTCATGGGGCCGGGGAGCTGTTTTTT
13	TRBJ1-5	few	NA	TRBV19	CASSISLNQPQHF	TGTGCCAGTAGTATAAGTTTAAATCAGCCCCAGCATTTT
12	TRBJ2-7	NA	NA	TRBV25-1	CASSGNSYEQYF	TGTGCCAGCAGTGGGAATTCCTACGAGCAGTACTTC
24	TRBJ2-1	NA	TRBD2	TRBV10-3	CAISEPMDPLTSGRAAFSVNEQFF	TGTGCCATCAGTGAGCCCATGGATCCCCTCACTAGCGGGAGGGCCGCCTTCTCAGTCAATGAGCAGTTCTTC
14	TRBJ1-2	few	NA	TRBV28	CASSHTWTDYGYTF	TGTGCCAGCAGCCATACCTGGACGGACTATGGCTACACCTTC
15	TRBJ1-4	NA	TRBD1	TRBV5-1	CASSIQTGSGEKLFF	TGCGCCAGCAGCATACAGACAGGGTCAGGGGAAAAACTGTTTTTT
16	TRBJ1-5	NA	NA	TRBV19	CASSIVQARGDQPQHF	TGTGCCAGTAGTATAGTCCAGGCGAGGGGAGATCAGCCCCAGCATTTT
13	TRBJ1-5	NA	NA	TRBV6-6	CASTGQLGQPQHF	TGTGCCAGCACCGGACAGCTTGGACAGCCCCAGCATTTT
10	TRBJ2-5	few	NA	TRBV7-3	CATRLRAQYF	TGTGCCACCCGCCTGAGGGCCCAGTACTTC
17	TRBJ1-2	once	TRBD1	TRBV2	CASSQQGAQQGGDGYTF	TGTGCCAGCAGCCAACAGGGGGCGCAGCAAGGTGGGGATGGCTACACCTTC
17	TRBJ2-3	NA	TRBD1	TRBV27	CASSPPRGPRGLDTQYF	TGTGCCAGCAGTCCCCCCAGGGGGCCACGGGGTTTGGATACGCAGTATTTT
15	TRBJ2-5	NA	TRBD2	TRBV29-1	CSVTGTSGIRETQYF	TGCAGCGTCACCGGGACTAGCGGGATACGAGAGACCCAGTACTTC
17	TRBJ2-6	NA	NA	TRBV19	CASRGGLLGSGANVLTF	TGTGCCAGTAGGGGTGGGTTACTGGGGTCTGGGGCCAACGTCCTGACTTTC
13	TRBJ1-4	NA	NA	TRBV29-1	CSVRAGTYEKLFF	TGCAGCGTCCGGGCCGGGACCTATGAAAAACTGTTTTTT
13	TRBJ1-1	NA	NA	TRBV6-5	CASSTSGNTEAFF	TGTGCCAGCAGTACTTCAGGGAACACTGAAGCTTTCTTT
14	TRBJ2-7	NA	TRBD2	TRBV7-8	CASSLLLREYEQYF	TGTGCCAGCAGCTTACTCTTGCGGGAGTACGAGCAGTACTTC
12	TRBJ1-3	few	NA	TRBV10-1	CASKASGNTIYF	TGCGCCAGCAAGGCCTCTGGAAACACCATATATTTT
15	TRBJ2-7	NA	NA	TRBV27	CASSLHGGNTYEQYF	TGTGCCAGCAGTTTACACGGCGGGAACACCTACGAGCAGTACTTC
15	TRBJ1-4	NA	NA	TRBV6-5	CASKDWTTTNEKLFF	TGTGCCAGCAAAGACTGGACCACAACTAATGAAAAACTGTTTTTT
14	TRBJ2-2	NA	NA	TRBV29-1	CSVAASALNRELFF	TGCAGCGTTGCCGCCTCGGCACTAAACCGGGAGCTGTTTTTT
14	TRBJ1-1	NA	TRBD1	TRBV9	CASSVGREGAAAFF	TGTGCCAGCAGCGTAGGAAGAGAGGGGGCTGCAGCTTTCTTT
12	TRBJ2-1	NA	NA	TRBV5-1	CASSLALDEQFF	TGCGCCAGCAGCTTGGCGCTGGATGAGCAGTTCTTC
15	TRBJ2-7	NA	TRBD1	TRBV19	CASSDRTGRQYEQYF	TGTGCCAGTAGTGATCGGACAGGGCGACAATACGAGCAGTACTTC
15	TRBJ2-7	NA	NA	TRBV28	CASSFTAAGAYEQYF	TGTGCCAGCAGTTTCACGGCCGCCGGGGCCTACGAGCAGTACTTC
15	TRBJ2-2	once	NA	TRBV5-1	CASSLGGTDTGELFF	TGCGCCAGCAGCTTGGGTGGGACGGACACCGGGGAGCTGTTTTTT
15	TRBJ1-1	NA	NA	TRBV28	CASSFPTGTNTEAFF	TGTGCCAGCAGTTTCCCGACAGGAACGAACACTGAAGCTTTCTTT
13	TRBJ1-6	NA	NA	TRBV4-1	CASQDRDNSPLHF	TGCGCCAGCCAGGACAGAGATAATTCACCCCTCCACTTT
8	TRBJ2-5	NA	NA	TRBV7-9	CSLGTQYF	TGCTCGTTGGGGACCCAGTACTTC
16	TRBJ2-5	NA	TRBD2	TRBV9	CASSVGQREGLETQYF	TGTGCCAGCAGCGTAGGCCAGCGGGAGGGGTTGGAGACCCAGTACTTC
16	TRBJ2-3	NA	NA	TRBV5-5	CASSLARSENTDTQYF	TGTGCCAGCAGCTTGGCCCGATCGGAGAACACAGATACGCAGTATTTT
16	TRBJ2-7	NA	TRBD2	TRBV2	CASTTSGRGNAYEQYF	TGTGCCAGCACCACTAGCGGGAGGGGGAATGCCTACGAGCAGTACTTC
12	TRBJ2-7	few	NA	TRBV29-1	CSALRGAGEQYF	TGCAGCGCACTACGGGGGGCCGGCGAGCAGTACTTC
14	TRBJ2-7	NA	NA	TRBV4-1	CASSQGGAPYEQYF	TGCGCCAGCAGCCAAGGGGGGGCCCCCTACGAGCAGTACTTC
14	TRBJ1-1	NA	NA	TRBV2	CASSEGSFGTEAFF	TGTGCCAGCAGTGAGGGGTCCTTTGGTACTGAAGCTTTCTTT
12	TRBJ2-7	NA	NA	TRBV7-6	CASSPKTYEQYF	TGTGCCAGCAGCCCGAAGACCTACGAGCAGTACTTC
13	TRBJ2-7	NA	TRBD1	TRBV10-2	CASRGQGESEQYF	TGCGCCAGCAGGGGACAGGGAGAGTCCGAGCAGTACTTC
15	TRBJ2-2	NA	TRBD1	TRBV2	CASSPRQGATGELFF	TGTGCCAGCAGTCCGAGACAGGGCGCCACCGGGGAGCTGTTTTTT
15	TRBJ2-1	NA	NA	TRBV27	CASYPVQKGGNEQFF	TGTGCCAGCTACCCCGTCCAAAAGGGGGGGAATGAGCAGTTCTTC
11	TRBJ2-7	once	NA	TRBV5-5	CASSYQTEQYF	TGTGCCAGCAGCTACCAGACCGAGCAGTACTTC
19	TRBJ2-7	NA	TRBD2	TRBV11-3	CASSLEASGREVLGYEQYF	TGTGCCAGCAGCTTAGAGGCTAGCGGGAGGGAGGTCTTAGGCTACGAGCAGTACTTC
15	TRBJ1-1	NA	NA	TRBV5-1	CASSAWTEGGTEAFF	TGCGCCAGCAGCGCGTGGACAGAGGGGGGGACTGAAGCTTTCTTT
14	TRBJ2-1	NA	NA	TRBV7-2	CASSLGGSYNEQFF	TGTGCCAGCAGCTTAGGGGGGTCCTACAATGAGCAGTTCTTC
18	TRBJ2-2	NA	TRBD2	TRBV19	CATALSRLAGDLTGELFF	TGTGCCACCGCCCTTTCGAGACTAGCGGGAGACCTAACCGGGGAGCTGTTTTTT
14	TRBJ1-2	NA	NA	TRBV11-2	CASSLVDSGGRYTF	TGTGCCAGCAGCTTAGTGGACTCTGGGGGTCGCTACACCTTC
15	TRBJ2-3	NA	NA	TRBV6-1	CASRPWRPSTDTQYF	TGTGCCAGCAGGCCGTGGAGGCCTAGCACAGATACGCAGTATTTT